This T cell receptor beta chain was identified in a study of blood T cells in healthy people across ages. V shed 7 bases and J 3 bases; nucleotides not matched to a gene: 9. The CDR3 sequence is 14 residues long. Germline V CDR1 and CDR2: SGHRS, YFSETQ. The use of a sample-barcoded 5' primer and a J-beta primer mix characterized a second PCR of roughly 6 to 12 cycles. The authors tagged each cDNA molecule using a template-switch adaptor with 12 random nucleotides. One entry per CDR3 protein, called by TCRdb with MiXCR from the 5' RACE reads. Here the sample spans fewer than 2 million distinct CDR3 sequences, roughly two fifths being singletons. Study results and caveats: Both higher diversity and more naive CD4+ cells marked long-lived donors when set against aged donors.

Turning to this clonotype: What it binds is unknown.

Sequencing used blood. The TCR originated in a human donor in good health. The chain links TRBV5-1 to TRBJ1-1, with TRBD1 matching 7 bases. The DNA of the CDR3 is TGCGCCAGCGCGGAGGGGGCTATGGACACTGAAGCTTTCTTT. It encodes CASAEGAMDTEAFF.